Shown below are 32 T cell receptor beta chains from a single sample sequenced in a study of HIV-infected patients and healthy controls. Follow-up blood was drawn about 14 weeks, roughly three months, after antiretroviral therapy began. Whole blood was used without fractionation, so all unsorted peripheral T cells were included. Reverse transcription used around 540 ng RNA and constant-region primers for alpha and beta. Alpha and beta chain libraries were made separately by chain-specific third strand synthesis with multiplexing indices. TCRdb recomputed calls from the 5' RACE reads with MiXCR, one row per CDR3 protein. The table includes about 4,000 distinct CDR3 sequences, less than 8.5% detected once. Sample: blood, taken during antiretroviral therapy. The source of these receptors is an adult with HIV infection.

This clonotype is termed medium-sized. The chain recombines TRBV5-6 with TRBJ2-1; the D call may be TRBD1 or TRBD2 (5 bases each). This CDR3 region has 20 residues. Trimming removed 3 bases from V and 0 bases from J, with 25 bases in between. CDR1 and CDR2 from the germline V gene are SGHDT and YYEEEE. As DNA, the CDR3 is TGTGCCAGCAGCTCCATTTGGGGCGCGGGTCTATTAAGCTCCTACAATGAGCAGTTCTTC. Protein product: CASSSIWGAGLLSSYNEQFF.

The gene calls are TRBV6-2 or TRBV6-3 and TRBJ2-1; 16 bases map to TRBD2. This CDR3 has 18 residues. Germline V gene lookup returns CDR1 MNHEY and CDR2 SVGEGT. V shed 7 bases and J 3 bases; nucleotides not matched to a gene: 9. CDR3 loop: CASIVGLAGGSNYNEQFF. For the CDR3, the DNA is TGTGCCAGCATCGTGGGACTAGCGGGGGGGAGCAACTACAATGAGCAGTTCTTC.

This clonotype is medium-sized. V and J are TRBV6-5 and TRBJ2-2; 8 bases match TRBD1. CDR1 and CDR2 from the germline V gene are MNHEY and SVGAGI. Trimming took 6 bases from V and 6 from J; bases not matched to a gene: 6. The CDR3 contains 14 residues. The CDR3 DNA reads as TGTGCCAGCAGCCTTCGACAGGGGCCCGGGGAGCTGTTTTTT. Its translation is CASSLRQGPGELFF.

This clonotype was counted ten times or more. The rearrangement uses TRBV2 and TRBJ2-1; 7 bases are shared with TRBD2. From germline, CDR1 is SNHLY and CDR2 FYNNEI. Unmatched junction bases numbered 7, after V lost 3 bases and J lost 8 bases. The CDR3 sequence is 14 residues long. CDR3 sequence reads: CASSDKTSTYEQFF. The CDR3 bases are TGTGCCAGCAGTGATAAGACTAGCACCTATGAGCAGTTCTTC.

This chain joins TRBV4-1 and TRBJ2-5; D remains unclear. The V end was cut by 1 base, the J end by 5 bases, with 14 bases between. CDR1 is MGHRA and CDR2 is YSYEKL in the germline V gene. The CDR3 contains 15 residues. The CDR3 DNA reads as TGCGCCAGCAGCCAAGCACTGGTAGCACGGGAGACCCAGTACTTC. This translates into CASSQALVARETQYF.

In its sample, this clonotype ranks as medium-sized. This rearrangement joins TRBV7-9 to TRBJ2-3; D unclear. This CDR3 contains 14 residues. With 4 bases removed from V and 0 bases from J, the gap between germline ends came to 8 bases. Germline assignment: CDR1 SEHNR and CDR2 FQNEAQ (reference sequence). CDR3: CASSSRRSTDTQYF. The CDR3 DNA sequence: TGTGCCAGCAGCTCCCGTAGGAGCACAGATACGCAGTATTTT.

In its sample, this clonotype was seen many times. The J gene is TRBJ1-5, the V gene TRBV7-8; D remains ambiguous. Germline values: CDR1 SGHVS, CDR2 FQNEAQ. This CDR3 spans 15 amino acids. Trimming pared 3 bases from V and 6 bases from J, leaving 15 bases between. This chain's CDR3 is CASSFSMGSGQPQHF. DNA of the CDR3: TGTGCCAGCAGCTTTTCTATGGGAAGTGGTCAGCCCCAGCATTTT.

CDR3 sequence: CASSLQALNTEAFF. CDR3 bases: TGTGCCAGCAGTTTGCAGGCCTTGAACACTGAAGCTTTCTTT. The rearrangement joins TRBV12-3 or TRBV12-4 to TRBJ1-1; D is uncertain. This CDR3 has 14 amino acids. The V gene lost 3 bases and the J gene lost 0 bases, with 8 bases spanning the gap.

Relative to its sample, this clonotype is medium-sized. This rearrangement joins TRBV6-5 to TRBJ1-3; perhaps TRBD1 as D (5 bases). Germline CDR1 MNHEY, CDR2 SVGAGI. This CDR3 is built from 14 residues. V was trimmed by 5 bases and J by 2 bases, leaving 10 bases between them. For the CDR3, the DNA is TGTGCCAGCAGTGAGCCAGGGACTGGAAACACCATATATTTT. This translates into CASSEPGTGNTIYF.

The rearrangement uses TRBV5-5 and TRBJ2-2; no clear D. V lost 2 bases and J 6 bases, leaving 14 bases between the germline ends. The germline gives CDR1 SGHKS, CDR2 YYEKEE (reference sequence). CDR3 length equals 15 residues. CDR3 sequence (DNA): TGTGCCAGCAGCTTTTCCGGATCGGGTCCCGGGGAGCTGTTTTTT. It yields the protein CASSFSGSGPGELFF.

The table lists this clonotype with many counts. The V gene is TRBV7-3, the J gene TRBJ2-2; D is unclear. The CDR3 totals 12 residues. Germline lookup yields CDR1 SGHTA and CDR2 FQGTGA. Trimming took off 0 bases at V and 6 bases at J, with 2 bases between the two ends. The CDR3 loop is CASSLTSGELFF. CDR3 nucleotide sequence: TGTGCCAGCAGCTTAACGTCCGGGGAGCTGTTTTTT.

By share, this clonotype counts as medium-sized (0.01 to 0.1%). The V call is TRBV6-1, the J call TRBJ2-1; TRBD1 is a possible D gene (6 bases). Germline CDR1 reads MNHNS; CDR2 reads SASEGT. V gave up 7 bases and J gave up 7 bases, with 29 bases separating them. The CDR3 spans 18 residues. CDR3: CASTKGGPSAWGSNEQFF. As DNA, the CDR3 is TGTGCCAGCACAAAAGGGGGACCCTCCGCCTGGGGCTCTAATGAGCAGTTCTTC.

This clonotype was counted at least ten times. CDR3: CSVERLANYGYTF. CDR3 sequence (DNA): TGCAGCGTTGAACGGTTAGCTAACTATGGCTACACCTTC. The chain has TRBV29-1 and TRBJ1-2; no clear D gene. The germline V and J ends were trimmed by 2 bases and 0 bases, with 7 bases remaining between them. The CDR3 totals 13 residues. CDR1 is SQVTM and CDR2 is ANQGSEA in the germline V gene.

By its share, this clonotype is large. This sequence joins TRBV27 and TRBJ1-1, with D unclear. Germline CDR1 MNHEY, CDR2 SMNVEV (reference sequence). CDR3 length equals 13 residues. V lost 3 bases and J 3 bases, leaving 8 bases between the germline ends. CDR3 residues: CASSLEQHTEAFF. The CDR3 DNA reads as TGTGCCAGCAGTTTGGAACAGCACACTGAAGCTTTCTTT.

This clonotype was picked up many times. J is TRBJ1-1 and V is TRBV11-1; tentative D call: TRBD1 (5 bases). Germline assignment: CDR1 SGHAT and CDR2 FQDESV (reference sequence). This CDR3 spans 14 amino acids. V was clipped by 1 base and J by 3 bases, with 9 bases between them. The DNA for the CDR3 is TGTGCCAGCAGCTTAGAGGGGATCTACACTGAAGCTTTCTTT. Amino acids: CASSLEGIYTEAFF.

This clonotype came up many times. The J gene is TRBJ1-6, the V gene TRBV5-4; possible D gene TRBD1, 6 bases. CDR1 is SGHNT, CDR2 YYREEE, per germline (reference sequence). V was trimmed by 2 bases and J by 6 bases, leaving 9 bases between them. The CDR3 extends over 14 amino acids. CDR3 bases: TGTGCCAGCAGCTTTCGACAGGCTAATTCACCCCTCCACTTT. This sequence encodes CASSFRQANSPLHF.

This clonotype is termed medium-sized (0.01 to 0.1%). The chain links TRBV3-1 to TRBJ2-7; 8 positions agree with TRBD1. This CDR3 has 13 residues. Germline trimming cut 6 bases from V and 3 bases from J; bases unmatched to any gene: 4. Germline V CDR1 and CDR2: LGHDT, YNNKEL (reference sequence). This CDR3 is CASSTGTGYEQYF. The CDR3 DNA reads TGTGCCAGCAGTACCGGGACAGGCTACGAGCAGTACTTC.

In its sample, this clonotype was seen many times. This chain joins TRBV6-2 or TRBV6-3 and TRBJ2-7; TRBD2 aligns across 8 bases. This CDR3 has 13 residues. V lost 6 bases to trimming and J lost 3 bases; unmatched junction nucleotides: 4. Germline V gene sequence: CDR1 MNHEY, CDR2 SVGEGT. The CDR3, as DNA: TGTGCCAGCAGGCCGGGACTAGTCTACGAGCAGTACTTC. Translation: CASRPGLVYEQYF.

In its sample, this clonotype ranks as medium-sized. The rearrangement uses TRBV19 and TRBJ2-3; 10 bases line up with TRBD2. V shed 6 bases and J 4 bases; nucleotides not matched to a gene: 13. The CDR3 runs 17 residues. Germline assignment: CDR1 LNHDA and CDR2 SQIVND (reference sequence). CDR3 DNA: TGTGCCAGTAGCAACGCCCCCCTAGCGGGGGACTCAGATACGCAGTATTTT. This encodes CASSNAPLAGDSDTQYF.

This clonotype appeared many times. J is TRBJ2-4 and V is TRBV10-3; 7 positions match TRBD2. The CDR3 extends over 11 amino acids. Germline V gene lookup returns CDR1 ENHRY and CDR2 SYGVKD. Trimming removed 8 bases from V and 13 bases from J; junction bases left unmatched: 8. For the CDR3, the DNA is TGTGCCATCGGGGGGGACTATAAGCAGTACTTC. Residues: CAIGGDYKQYF.

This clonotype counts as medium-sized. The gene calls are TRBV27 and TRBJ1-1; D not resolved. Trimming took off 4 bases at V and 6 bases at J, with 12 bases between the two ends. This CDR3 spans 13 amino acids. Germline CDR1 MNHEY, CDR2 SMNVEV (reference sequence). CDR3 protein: CASSSGPRAEAFF. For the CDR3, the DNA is TGTGCCAGCAGTTCGGGCCCGCGGGCTGAAGCTTTCTTT.

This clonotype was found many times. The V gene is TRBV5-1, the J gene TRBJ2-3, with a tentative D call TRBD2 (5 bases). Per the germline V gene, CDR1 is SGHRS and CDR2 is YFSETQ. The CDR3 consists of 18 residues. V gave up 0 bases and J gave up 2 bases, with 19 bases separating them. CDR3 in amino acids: CASSLGYGRMTNTDTQYF. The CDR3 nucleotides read TGCGCCAGCAGCTTGGGATACGGCCGGATGACTAACACAGATACGCAGTATTTT. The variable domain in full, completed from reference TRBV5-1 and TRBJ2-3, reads KAGVTQTPRYLIKTRGQQVTLSCSPISGHRSVSWYQQTPGQGLQFLFEYFSETQRNKGNFPGRFSGRQFSNSRSEMNVSTLELGDSALYLCASSLGYGRMTNTDTQYFGPGTRLTVL.

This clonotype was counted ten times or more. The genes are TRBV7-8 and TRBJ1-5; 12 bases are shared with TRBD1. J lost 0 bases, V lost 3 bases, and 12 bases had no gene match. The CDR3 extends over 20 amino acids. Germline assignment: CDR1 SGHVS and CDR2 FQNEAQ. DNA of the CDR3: TGTGCCAGCAGCTTTTTACCGGGACAGGGGGCCACTTATAGCAATCAGCCCCAGCATTTT. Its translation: CASSFLPGQGATYSNQPQHF.

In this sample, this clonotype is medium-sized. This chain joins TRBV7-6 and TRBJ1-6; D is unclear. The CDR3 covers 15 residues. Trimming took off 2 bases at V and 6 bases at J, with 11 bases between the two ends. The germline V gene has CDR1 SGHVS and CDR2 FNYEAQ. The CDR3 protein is CASSLFGSSNSPLHF. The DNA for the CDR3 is TGTGCCAGCAGCTTATTTGGCAGTAGTAATTCACCCCTCCACTTT. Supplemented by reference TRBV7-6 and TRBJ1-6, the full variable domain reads GAGVSQSPRYKVTKRGQDVALRCDPISGHVSLYWYRQALGQGPEFLTYFNYEAQQDKSGLPNDRFSAERPEGSISTLTIQRTEQRDSAMYRCASSLFGSSNSPLHFGNGTRLTVT.

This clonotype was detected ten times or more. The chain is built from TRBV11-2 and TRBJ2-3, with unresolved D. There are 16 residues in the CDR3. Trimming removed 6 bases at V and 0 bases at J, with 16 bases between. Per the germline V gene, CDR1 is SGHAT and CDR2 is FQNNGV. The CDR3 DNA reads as TGTGCCAGCAGTCCTGGCTGGCTAACTAGCACAGATACGCAGTATTTT. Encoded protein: CASSPGWLTSTDTQYF.

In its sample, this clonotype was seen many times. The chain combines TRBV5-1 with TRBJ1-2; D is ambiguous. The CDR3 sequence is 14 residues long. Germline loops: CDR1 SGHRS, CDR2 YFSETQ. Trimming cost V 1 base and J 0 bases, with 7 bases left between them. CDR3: CASSLNGANYGYTF. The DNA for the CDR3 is TGCGCCAGCAGCTTGAACGGGGCTAACTATGGCTACACCTTC. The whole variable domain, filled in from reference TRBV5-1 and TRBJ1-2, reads KAGVTQTPRYLIKTRGQQVTLSCSPISGHRSVSWYQQTPGQGLQFLFEYFSETQRNKGNFPGRFSGRQFSNSRSEMNVSTLELGDSALYLCASSLNGANYGYTFGSGTRLTVV.

CDR3 sequence (DNA): TGTGCCAGCAACGGGCGGGGAGGTCCGACCCAGTACTTC. The encoded protein is CASNGRGGPTQYF. The V call is TRBV27, the J call TRBJ2-5, with D maybe TRBD2 (6 bases). V was clipped by 7 bases and J by 7 bases, with 16 bases between them. Germline CDR1 reads MNHEY; CDR2 reads SMNVEV (reference sequence). The CDR3 is 13 residues long.

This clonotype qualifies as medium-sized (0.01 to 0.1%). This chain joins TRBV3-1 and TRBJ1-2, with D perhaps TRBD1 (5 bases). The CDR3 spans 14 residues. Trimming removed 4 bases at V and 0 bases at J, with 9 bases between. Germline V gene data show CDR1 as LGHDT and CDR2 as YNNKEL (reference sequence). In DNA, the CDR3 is TGTGCCAGCAGCCTAGGGACGGCTAACTATGGCTACACCTTC. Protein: CASSLGTANYGYTF.

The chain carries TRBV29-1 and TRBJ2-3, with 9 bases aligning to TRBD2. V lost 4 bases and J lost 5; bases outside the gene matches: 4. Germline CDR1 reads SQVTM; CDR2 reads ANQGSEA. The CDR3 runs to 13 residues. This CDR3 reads CSVGEAGGDTQYF. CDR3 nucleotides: TGCAGCGTTGGAGAAGCGGGGGGAGATACGCAGTATTTT.

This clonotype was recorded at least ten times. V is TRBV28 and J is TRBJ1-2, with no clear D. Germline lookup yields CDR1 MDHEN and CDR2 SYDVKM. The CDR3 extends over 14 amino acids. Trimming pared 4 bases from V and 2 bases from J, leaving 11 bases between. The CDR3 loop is CASSSSGLNYGYTF. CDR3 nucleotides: TGTGCCAGCAGTTCCTCCGGTCTCAACTATGGCTACACCTTC.

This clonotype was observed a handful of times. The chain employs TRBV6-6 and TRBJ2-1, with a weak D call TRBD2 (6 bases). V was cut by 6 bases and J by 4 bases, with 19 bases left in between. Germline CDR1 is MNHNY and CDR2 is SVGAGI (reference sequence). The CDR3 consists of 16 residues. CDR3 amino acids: CASRGNPTGEYNEQFF. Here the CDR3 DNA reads TGTGCCAGCAGGGGGAACCCCACGGGGGAGTACAATGAGCAGTTCTTC.

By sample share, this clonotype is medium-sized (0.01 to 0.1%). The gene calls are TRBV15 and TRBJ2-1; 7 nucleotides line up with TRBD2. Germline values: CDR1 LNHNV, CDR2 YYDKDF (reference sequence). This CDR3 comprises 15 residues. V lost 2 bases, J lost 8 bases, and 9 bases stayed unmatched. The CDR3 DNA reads TGTGCCACCAGCAGAACCCGACTAGCTGTAGATGAGCAGTTCTTC. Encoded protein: CATSRTRLAVDEQFF.